The source of this T cell receptor (beta chain) is a study of cytomegalovirus exposure and HLA in healthy donors (dated 2017 in TCRdb). About the full investigation: In an earlier analysis of roughly 590 of the donors, about 270 Gb of sequence data and some 100 million unique TCR beta sequences from roughly 200 million T cells were reported. About 330 gigabases of sequencing data and 70 million to 95 million unique TCR sequences made up an early release that covered several hundred HLA-typed donors. The genetic ancestry cluster associated with self-reported Caucasian donors included around four fifths of the 398 genotyped donors. The study aimed to test whether signatures of past pathogen exposure could be identified by cataloging public T cell receptors. Using immunosequencing, the study profiled T cell repertoires from 500 to 800 subjects and related those repertoires to cytomegalovirus serostatus. A separate validation cohort of roughly 130 different subjects was used in addition to the 666-subject first cohort. High-throughput TCR immunosequencing, statistical association of individual TCRs with disease status, and machine learning were combined to predict cytomegalovirus infection status. A later analysis re-analyzed previously published TCR beta repertoires from hundreds of donors and added high-resolution HLA genotyping to study TCR occurrence patterns. In the later analysis, no new phenotypic data were used to find candidate immune exposures; instead, reliance was placed on TCR beta sequences and their occurrence across donors. An earlier analysis of roughly 580 of the donors used high-throughput TCR beta sequencing to judge whether each TCR beta V gene segment behaved as functional or pseudogenic. Donor age, sex, ethnicity and CMV serostatus were compiled alongside the repertoire data. Genome-wide SNP genotypes for about three fifths of the 666 donors were used in a later genetic analysis, which treated that subset as a discovery cohort. All discovery cohort repertoires had been generated using a single sequencing platform. Both class I and class II loci were covered by HLA typing, at four-digit resolution. Typing coverage differed by locus: A, B, C, DRB1 and DQB1 were typed in about 629-640 donors, DQA1 in 522, DPA1 in some 600, and DPB1 in 472. Roughly five DR-DQ haplotypes were handled as single units for association and clustering, since linkage in the cohort was strong. Among some 400 genotyped donors of the cohort, an average of around 220,000 unique TCR beta nucleotide sequences was sequenced per donor, of which about 19% were non-productive. Findings and caveats that apply to the study as a whole: Because counts were too low, approximately 15 rarely observed V segments, including chromosome 9 orphons, were excluded from the earlier analysis of a few hundred of the donors. Most TCR sequences were observed very rarely across donors, whereas some public TCRs were present in many individuals. It was suggested by the authors that the approach could potentially be generalized to other disease states and immunological phenotypes. The only immune exposure information available for the cohort was CMV serostatus. A later analysis reported that several top co-occurrence clusters appeared linked to parvovirus B19, influenza, CMV and Epstein-Barr virus. Strong co-occurrence of HLA alleles, especially DR and DQ, made assigning TCR associations to individual alleles difficult. In an earlier analysis of roughly 500 of the donors, most TCR beta V segments appeared in productive rearrangements about 87% or about 30% of the time, broadly matching IMGT annotations. According to a later analysis, most CMV-associated TCR beta chains appeared to be HLA-restricted, and the HLA associations seemed to be driven largely by CMV exposure. In a later genetic analysis, fewer N-insertions in productive TCRs were reported among donors in an Asian-associated ancestry cluster than the 666-donor mean. Specific HLA alleles were associated with 15,000 to 20,000 TCR beta sequences at a false discovery rate of 0.05 in a later analysis. In a later analysis, TCR association rates were found to vary across HLA loci, with the most associated TCRs seen for DRB1 alleles and the fewest for HLA-C alleles. Compared with equally common non-associated chains, HLA-associated TCR beta chains in a later analysis were more clonally expanded and had lower generation probabilities. Linkage disequilibrium might explain the correlated functional status among segregating V segments, but an unknown experimental factor could not be ruled out. The cohort was sequenced for TCR beta chains only, and without alpha or paired-chain data the features that could be detected were limited. A further reported finding was that TCR beta sequences accurately predicted the HLA-A and HLA-B alleles for most subjects in the first cohort. A later genetic analysis associated a missense DCLRE1C variant with V-gene and J-gene trimming of TCR beta chains, and an independent cohort replicated the association. Cytomegalovirus status was reported to be diagnosed by the classifier with high specificity and sensitivity in both the original and validation cohorts. Because some donors lacked HLA typing at each locus, the association tests relied only on the typed subset. The 87-base-pair reads could not distinguish some IMGT-functional V segments, including TRBV6-2 and TRBV6-3, so those segments were excluded. The study listed approximately 160 TCR beta chains as associated with cytomegalovirus. Three of the identified cytomegalovirus-associated TCR beta chains were confirmed in vitro to be specific for cytomegalovirus antigens. The presence/absence analyses assumed that sequencing depth was roughly uniform across donors, and that assumption may not be true. A cluster of highly shared sequence variants was judged likely to be a technical artifact of the sequencing pipeline.

Library generation was performed with the immunoSEQ multiplex PCR assay. For the multiplex PCR, a mixture combining 60 forward primers for TCR Vbeta segments and 13 reverse primers for TCR Jbeta segments was used. The CDR3 region of rearranged TCR beta genes was amplified from genomic DNA with a multiplex PCR assay. On the Illumina HiSeq System, the amplified TCR beta libraries were sequenced as 87-base-pair reads. For the original study's pipeline: Across the 500 to 700 repertoires, a later analysis counted about 81 million unique TCR beta chains, approximately 10 million of which were shared by at least two donors. Raw reads were error-corrected and collapsed into unique sequences by a nearest-neighbor algorithm in which closely related sequences were merged to remove PCR and sequencing errors. Alignment of CDR3 sequences to IMGT reference sequences was used to assign V, D and J gene segments. For a sequence to be retained, a match of at least six nucleotides was required to both a V gene segment and a J gene segment. A rearrangement counted as productive if the CDR3 had no stop codons and remained in frame with V and J, and every other rearrangement counted as non-productive. CDR3 was defined according to IMGT convention as the region running from the second conserved V-encoded cysteine to the conserved J-encoded phenylalanine. In an earlier analysis of around 540 of the donors, sequences lacking an unambiguous match to a single V gene segment were excluded. In an earlier analysis of 587 of the donors, a V segment was called functional when productive rearrangements were above 56.7%, and segregating when the standard deviation between donors exceeded 5%. A statistical classification framework was built for diagnosing cytomegalovirus status from the catalog of TCR beta chain sequences. A later analysis assigned V and J genes by comparing TCR nucleotide sequences with IMGT/GENE-DB human TR gene sequences. A later analysis assigned CDR3 sequences and most-parsimonious VDJ recombination scenarios with the TCRdist pipeline. In a later analysis, every TCR beta chain was defined by the combination of its CDR3 amino acid sequence and its V-gene family, and reads without a unique V-gene family were dropped. A later analysis removed several hundred highly shared, low-generation-probability nucleotide sequences to deal with suspected cross-contamination and a sequencing artifact. In a later analysis, a clonal expansion index was calculated for each public chain from normalized within-repertoire ranks of inferred template counts. In a later analysis, generation probabilities were computed with a VDJ recombination model fitted to out-of-frame rearrangements, and the resulting probabilities were checked against IGoR. In a later analysis, TCR-TCR, TCR-HLA and TCR-CMV co-occurrence was scored with hypergeometric tests, and a repertoire-size bias correction was applied to TCR pairs. False discovery rates were estimated in a later analysis by permuting HLA or CMV assignments 20 times. A later analysis grouped co-occurring TCRs with DBSCAN, adding TCRdist sequence similarity when clustering within HLA-allele-positive subsets. For co-occurrence clustering, repertoires with fewer than 30,000 or more than 120,000 public chains were excluded, along with five or six repertoires with anomalous nucleotide sharing. In its TCRdb copy, this immuneACCESS table keeps in-frame sequences only and misses some clones. Where compared with another copy, unresolved V genes explain less than half of these, and the others have no known cause. That table supplies the V and J calls and clone size; D and trimming were determined from the DNA. Present in this sample are a few hundred thousand clones, less than 85% of which were seen just once. The biggest ten clones account for about 0.23% of the sample.

From a lookup of the germline V gene (reference sequence), CDR1 and CDR2 are GTSNPN and SVGIG. Its CDR3 holds 13 amino acids, cysteine through phenylalanine. Just the 39-base CDR3 DNA is kept, in frame starting at base 1. Germline trimming: 4 bases from V, 9 bases from J; junction bases outside gene matches: 9. Turning to this clone: Its antigen has not been determined. Base qualities are missing; no much larger clone stands one base away.

In total, 630 or so healthy bone marrow donors made up the cohort. Cohort members were all nominally healthy when sampled, although unrecorded immune exposures were likely present. The donor was CMV seronegative and belonged to the group of 380 or so seronegative cohort members. A peripheral blood sample was provided by each donor, and peripheral blood mononuclear cells were used for TCR beta sequencing. Genomic DNA extraction from the blood cell samples was performed with the Qiagen DNeasy Blood Extraction Kit. The V gene is TRBV30 and the J gene is TRBJ1-2; 9 nucleotides in the junction match TRBD1. What was sequenced was PBMCs. This sequence originates from a girl aged 2-15 years in good health and CMV-seronegative. The CDR3 here reads CAWIGRGQGSYTF. The DNA is TGTGCCTGGATTGGTCGGGGACAGGGAAGCTACACCTTC.